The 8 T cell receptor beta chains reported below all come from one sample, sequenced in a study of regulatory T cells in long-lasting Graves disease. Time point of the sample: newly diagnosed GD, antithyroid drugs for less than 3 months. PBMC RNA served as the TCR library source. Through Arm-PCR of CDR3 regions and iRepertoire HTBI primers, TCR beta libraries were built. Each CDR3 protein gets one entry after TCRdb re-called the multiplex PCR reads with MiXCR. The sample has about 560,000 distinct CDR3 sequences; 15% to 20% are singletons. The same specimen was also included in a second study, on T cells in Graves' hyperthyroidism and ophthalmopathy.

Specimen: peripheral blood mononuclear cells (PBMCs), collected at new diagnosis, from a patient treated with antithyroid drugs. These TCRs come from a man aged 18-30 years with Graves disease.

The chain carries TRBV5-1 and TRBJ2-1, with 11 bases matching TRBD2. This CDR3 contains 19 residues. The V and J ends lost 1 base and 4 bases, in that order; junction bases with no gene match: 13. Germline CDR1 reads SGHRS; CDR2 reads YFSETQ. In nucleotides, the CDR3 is TGCGCCAGCAGCTTGACCTCCCGAAGGGGACTAGCGGTTTACAATGAGCAGTTCTTC. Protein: CASSLTSRRGLAVYNEQFF.

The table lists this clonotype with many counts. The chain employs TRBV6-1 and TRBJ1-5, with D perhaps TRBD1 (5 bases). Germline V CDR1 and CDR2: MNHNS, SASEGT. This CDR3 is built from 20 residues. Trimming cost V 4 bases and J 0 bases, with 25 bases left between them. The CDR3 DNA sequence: TGTGCCAGCAGTGCTGCATTTCGCAGGGCAAGACGGAATAGCAATCAGCCCCAGCATTTT. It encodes CASSAAFRRARRNSNQPQHF.

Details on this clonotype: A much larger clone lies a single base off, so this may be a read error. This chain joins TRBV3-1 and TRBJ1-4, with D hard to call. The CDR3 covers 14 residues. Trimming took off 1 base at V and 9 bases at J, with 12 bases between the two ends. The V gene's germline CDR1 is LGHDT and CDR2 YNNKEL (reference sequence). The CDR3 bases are TGTGCCAGCAGCCAAGGCACGGGTGGGAAAAAACTGTTTTTT. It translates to CASSQGTGGKKLFF. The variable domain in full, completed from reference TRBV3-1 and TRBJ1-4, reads DTAVSQTPKYLVTQMGNDKSIKCEQNLGHDTMYWYKQDSKKFLKIMFSYNNKELIINETVPNRFSPKSPDKAHLNLHINSLELGDSAVYFCASSQGTGGKKLFFGSGTQLSVL.

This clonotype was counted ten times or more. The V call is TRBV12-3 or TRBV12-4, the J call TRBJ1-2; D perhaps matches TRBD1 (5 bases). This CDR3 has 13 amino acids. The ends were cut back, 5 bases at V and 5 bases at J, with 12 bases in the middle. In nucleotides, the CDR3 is TGTGCCAGCAGTCCCCGGGACCGGTATGGCTACACCTTC. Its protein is CASSPRDRYGYTF.

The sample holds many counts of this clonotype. The CDR3 here is CSARWGIADTQYF. CDR3 sequence (DNA): TGCAGTGCTAGATGGGGGATCGCAGATACGCAGTATTTT. V is TRBV20-1 and J is TRBJ2-3; D may be TRBD1 or TRBD2 (5 bases each). The CDR3 has 13 residues. Germline V lookup: CDR1 DFQATT, CDR2 SNEGSKA (reference sequence). V lost 2 bases and J 4 bases, leaving 10 bases between the germline ends.

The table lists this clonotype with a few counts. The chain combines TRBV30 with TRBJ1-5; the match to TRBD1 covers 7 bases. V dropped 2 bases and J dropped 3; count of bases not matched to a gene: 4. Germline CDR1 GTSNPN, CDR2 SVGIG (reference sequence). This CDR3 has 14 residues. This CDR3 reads CAWSTGTANQPQHF. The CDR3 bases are TGTGCCTGGAGTACCGGGACAGCCAATCAGCCCCAGCATTTT.

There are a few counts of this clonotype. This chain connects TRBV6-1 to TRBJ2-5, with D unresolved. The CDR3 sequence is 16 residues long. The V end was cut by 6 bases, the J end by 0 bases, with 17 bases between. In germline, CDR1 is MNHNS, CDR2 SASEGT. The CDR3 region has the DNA TGTGCCAGCAGCCGAATCCCACAGAGATACCAAGAGACCCAGTACTTC. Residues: CASSRIPQRYQETQYF.

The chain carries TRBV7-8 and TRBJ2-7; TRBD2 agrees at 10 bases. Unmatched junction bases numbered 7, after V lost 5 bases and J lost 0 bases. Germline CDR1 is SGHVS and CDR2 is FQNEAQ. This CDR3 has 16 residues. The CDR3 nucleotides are TGTGCCAGCAGCATGGTAGCGGGAGGCCACTCCTACGAGCAGTACTTC. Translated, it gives CASSMVAGGHSYEQYF.